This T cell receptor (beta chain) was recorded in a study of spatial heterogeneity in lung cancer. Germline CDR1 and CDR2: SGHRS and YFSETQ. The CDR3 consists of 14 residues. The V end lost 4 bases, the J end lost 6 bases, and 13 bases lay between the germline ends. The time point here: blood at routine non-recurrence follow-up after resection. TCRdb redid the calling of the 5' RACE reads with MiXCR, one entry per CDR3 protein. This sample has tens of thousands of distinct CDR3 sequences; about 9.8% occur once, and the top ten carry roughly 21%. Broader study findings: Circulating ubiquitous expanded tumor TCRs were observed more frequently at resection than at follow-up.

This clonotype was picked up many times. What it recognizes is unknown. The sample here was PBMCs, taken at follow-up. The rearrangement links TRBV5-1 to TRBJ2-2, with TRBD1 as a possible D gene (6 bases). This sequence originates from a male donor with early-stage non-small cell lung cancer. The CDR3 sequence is CASSRLQGPGELFF. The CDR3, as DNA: TGCGCCAGCAGCCGACTACAGGGACCCGGGGAGCTGTTTTTT.